The present TCR beta chain was sequenced within a study of T-cell memory formation after mild COVID-19. Study background: The two donors had largely donor-specific TCR clusters. General observations from the study: Pre-infection memory harbored some responding clones, suggesting cross-reactive memory joined. While clones contracting from day 15 to 85 were balanced between CD4 and CD8, later expanders leaned CD4+. Mostly located in CM and EM were contracting CD4+ clones, with contracting CD8+ clones located in EMRA.

Remarks on this clonotype: Its antigen is unidentified.

Each CDR3 protein is one row after TCRdb ran MiXCR on the 5' RACE reads. This sample yields 400,000 to 500,000 distinct CDR3 sequences, of which around 20% are seen a single time; approximately 8.4% belongs to the top ten. CDR3 length: 15 residues. Germline assignment: CDR1 DFQATT and CDR2 SNEGSKA (reference sequence). Trimming pared 6 bases from V and 2 bases from J, leaving 17 bases between. Specimen: PBMCs or a T cell subset sorted from them (not recorded which). The TCR was taken from an adult woman who had mild COVID-19 (a few samples of this study predate the infection). Cell type and time point are not known. The gene calls are TRBV20-1 and TRBJ2-1, with D possibly matching TRBD2 (6 bases). CDR3 in amino acids: CSADARENTYNEQFF. The CDR3 coding sequence is TGCAGTGCCGACGCCCGGGAGAATACCTACAATGAGCAGTTCTTC.